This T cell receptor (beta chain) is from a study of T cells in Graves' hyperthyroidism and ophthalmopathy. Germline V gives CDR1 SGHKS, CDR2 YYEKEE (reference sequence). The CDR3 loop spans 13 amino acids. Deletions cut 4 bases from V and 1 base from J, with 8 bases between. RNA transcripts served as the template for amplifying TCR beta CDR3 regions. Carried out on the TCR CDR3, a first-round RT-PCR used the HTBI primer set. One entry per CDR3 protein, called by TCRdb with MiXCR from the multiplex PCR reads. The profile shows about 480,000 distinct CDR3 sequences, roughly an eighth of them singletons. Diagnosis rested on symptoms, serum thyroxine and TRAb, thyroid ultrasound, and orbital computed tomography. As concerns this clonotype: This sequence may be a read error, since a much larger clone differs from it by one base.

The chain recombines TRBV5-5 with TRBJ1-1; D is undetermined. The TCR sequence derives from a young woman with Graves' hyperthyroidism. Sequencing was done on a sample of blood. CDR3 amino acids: CASSKQPNTEAFF. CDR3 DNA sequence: TGTGCCAGCAGCAAACAGCCGAACACTGAAGCTTTCTTT.